A selection of T cell receptor beta chains follows, all from one sample in a study of T cells in Graves' hyperthyroidism and ophthalmopathy. One entry per CDR3 protein results from TCRdb running MiXCR on the multiplex PCR reads. This table has 400,000 to 600,000 distinct CDR3 sequences, around 15% appearing once. Sequenced sample: blood. The receptors come from a woman in her twenties or thirties with Graves' ophthalmopathy. Both conserved end residues are trimmed from each CDR3. Size is omitted from some rows. Given values are once, few, many or a class for expanded clones.

abundance: many; len: 13; j_gene: TRBJ1-5; v_gene: TRBV28; CDR3aa: ASSSGALNNQPQH
abundance: many; len: 12; j_gene: TRBJ2-1; v_gene: TRBV3-1; CDR3aa: ASSQDLVGNEQF
abundance: many; len: 13; j_gene: TRBJ2-7; v_gene: TRBV9; CDR3aa: ASSQGTGGPYEQY
abundance: many; len: 14; j_gene: TRBJ2-1; v_gene: TRBV20-1; CDR3aa: SARASGTFTYNEQF
abundance: many; len: 12; j_gene: TRBJ2-7; v_gene: TRBV5-1; CDR3aa: ASSLGTGKDEQY
abundance: few; len: 14; j_gene: TRBJ2-1; v_gene: TRBV19; CDR3aa: ASSITAGQVYNEQF
abundance: .; len: 11; j_gene: TRBJ2-5; v_gene: TRBV5-6; CDR3aa: ASSGTRQETQY
abundance: .; len: 12; j_gene: TRBJ2-3; v_gene: TRBV6-2/TRBV6-3; CDR3aa: ASSYSVVPDTQY
abundance: many; len: 12; j_gene: TRBJ2-2; v_gene: TRBV27; CDR3aa: ASTHRALTGELF
abundance: .; len: 12; j_gene: TRBJ2-2; v_gene: TRBV5-1; CDR3aa: ASSLEVYTGELF
abundance: .; len: 15; j_gene: TRBJ2-3; v_gene: TRBV27; CDR3aa: ASSPGLAVPTTDTQY
abundance: .; len: 15; j_gene: TRBJ1-5; v_gene: TRBV7-2; CDR3aa: ASSLGPAPGSNQPQH
abundance: few; len: 13; j_gene: TRBJ1-6; v_gene: TRBV28; CDR3aa: ASSLFSGVASPLH
abundance: many; len: 10; j_gene: TRBJ2-7; v_gene: TRBV6-2/TRBV6-3; CDR3aa: ASRPGTEEQY
abundance: many; len: 12; j_gene: TRBJ2-1; v_gene: TRBV3-1; CDR3aa: ASKGSDSYNEQF
abundance: many; len: 13; j_gene: TRBJ1-1; v_gene: TRBV5-1; CDR3aa: ASSLDRVWNTEAF
abundance: .; len: 11; j_gene: TRBJ2-7; v_gene: TRBV29-1; CDR3aa: SVEDLAGGEQY
abundance: .; len: 14; j_gene: TRBJ2-1; v_gene: TRBV18; CDR3aa: ASSPPGQGARGEQF